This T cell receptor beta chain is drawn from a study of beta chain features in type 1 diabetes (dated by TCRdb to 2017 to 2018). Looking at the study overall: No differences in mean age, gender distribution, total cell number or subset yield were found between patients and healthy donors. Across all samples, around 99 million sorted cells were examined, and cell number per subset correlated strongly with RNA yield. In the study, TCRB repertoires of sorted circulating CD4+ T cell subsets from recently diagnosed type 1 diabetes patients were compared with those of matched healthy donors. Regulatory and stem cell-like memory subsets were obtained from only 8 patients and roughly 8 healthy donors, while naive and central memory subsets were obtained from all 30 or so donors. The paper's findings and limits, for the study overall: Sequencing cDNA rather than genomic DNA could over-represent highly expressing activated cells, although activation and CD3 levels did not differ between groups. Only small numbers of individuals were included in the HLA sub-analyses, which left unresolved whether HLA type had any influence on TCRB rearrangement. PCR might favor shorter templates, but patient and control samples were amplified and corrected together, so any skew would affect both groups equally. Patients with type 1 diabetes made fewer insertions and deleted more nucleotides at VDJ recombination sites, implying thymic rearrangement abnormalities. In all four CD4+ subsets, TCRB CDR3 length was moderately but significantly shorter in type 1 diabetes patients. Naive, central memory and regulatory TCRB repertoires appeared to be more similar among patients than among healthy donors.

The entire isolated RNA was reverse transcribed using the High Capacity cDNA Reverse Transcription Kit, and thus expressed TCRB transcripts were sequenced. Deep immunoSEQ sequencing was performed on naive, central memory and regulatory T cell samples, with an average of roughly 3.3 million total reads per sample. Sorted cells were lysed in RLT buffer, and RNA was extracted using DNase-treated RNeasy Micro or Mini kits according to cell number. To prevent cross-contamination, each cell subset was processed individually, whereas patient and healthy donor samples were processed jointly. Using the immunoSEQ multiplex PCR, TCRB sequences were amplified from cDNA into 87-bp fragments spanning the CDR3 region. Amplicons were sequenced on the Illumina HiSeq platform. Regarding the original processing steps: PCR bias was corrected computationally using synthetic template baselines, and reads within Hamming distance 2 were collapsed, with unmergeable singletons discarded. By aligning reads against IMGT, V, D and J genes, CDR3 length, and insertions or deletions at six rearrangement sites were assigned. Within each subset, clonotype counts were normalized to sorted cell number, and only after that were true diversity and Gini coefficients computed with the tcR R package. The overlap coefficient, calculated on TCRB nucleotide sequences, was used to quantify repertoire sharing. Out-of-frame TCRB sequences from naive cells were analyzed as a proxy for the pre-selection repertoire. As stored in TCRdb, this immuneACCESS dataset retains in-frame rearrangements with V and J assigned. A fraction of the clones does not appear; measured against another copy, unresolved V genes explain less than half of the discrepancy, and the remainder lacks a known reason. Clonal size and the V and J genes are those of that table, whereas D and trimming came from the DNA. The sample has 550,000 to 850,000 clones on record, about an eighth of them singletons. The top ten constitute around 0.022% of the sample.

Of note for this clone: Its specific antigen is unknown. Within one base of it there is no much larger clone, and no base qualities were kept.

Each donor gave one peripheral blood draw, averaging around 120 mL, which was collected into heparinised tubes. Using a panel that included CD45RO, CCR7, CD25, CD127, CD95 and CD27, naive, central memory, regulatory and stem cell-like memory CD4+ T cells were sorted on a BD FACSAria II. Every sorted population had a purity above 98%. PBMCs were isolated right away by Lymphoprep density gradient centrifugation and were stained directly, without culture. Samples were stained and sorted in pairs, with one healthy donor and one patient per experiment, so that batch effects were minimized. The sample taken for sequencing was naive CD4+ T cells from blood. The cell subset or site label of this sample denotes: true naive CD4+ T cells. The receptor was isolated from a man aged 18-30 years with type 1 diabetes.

CDR3 loop: CASSQVGGGNYGYTF. The DNA sequence reads TGCGCCAGCAGCCAAGTCGGGGGAGGAAACTATGGCTACACCTTC. The chain was built from TRBV4-1 and TRBJ1-2; TRBD1 is a weak D gene call, 5 bases matching. Trimming takes 1 base from V and 2 bases from J, and the germline ends sit 11 bases apart. As encoded in the germline V gene, CDR1 is MGHRA while CDR2 is YSYEKL. Taken from cysteine to phenylalanine, the CDR3 has 15 residues. Just the 45-base CDR3 DNA is kept, in frame starting at base 1.